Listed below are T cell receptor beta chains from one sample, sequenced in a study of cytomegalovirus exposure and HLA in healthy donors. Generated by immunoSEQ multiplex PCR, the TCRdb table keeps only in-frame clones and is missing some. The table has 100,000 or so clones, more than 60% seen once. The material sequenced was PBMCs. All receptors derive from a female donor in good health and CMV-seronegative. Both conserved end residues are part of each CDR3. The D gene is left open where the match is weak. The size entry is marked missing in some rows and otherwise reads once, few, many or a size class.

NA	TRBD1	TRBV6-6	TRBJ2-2	CASSSRQGVTGELFF	TGTGCCAGCAGTTCCCGACAGGGAGTCACCGGGGAGCTGTTTTTT
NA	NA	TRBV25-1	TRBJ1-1	CASSDSPMNTEAFF	TGTGCCAGCAGTGATTCCCCTATGAACACTGAAGCTTTCTTT
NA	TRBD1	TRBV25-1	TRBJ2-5	CATLDRGRGETQYF	TGTGCCACCCTGGACAGGGGGAGAGGGGAGACCCAGTACTTC
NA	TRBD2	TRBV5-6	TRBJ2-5	CASSLRAGVQETQYF	TGTGCCAGCAGCTTAAGAGCGGGGGTCCAAGAGACCCAGTACTTC
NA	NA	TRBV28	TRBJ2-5	CASNRRTKAQYF	TGTGCCAGCAACAGGAGAACGAAGGCCCAGTACTTC
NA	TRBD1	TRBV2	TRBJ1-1	CASSEQGEVAAGAFF	TGTGCCAGCAGTGAACAGGGGGAAGTGGCCGCGGGAGCTTTCTTT
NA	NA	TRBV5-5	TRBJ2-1	CASSLKRDRINNEQFF	TGTGCCAGCAGCCTGAAACGCGACAGGATTAACAATGAGCAGTTCTTC
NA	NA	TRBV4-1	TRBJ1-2	CASSQGAQGSYGYTF	TGCGCCAGCAGCCAAGGAGCACAGGGTTCCTATGGCTACACCTTC
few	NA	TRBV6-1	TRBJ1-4	CASIGRGVLGKLFF	TGTGCCAGCATCGGTCGGGGGGTTCTAGGAAAACTGTTTTTT
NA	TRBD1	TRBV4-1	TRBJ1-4	CASSPGQGSPEKLFF	TGCGCCAGCAGCCCCGGACAGGGGAGTCCGGAAAAACTGTTTTTT
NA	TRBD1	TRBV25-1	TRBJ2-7	CASSDYRTGDPYEQYF	TGTGCCAGCAGTGATTATCGGACAGGGGATCCCTACGAGCAGTACTTC
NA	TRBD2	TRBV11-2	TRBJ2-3	CASLQGGETDTQYF	TGTGCCAGTCTCCAGGGAGGGGAAACAGATACGCAGTATTTT
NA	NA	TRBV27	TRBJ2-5	CASSLGRPGETQYF	TGTGCCAGCAGTTTGGGGCGCCCAGGGGAGACCCAGTACTTC
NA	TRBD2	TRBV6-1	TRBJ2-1	CASSEFAGLAGDNEQFF	TGTGCCAGCAGTGAATTTGCGGGACTAGCGGGGGACAATGAGCAGTTCTTC
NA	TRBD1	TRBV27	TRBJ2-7	CASSPGQGTYEQYF	TGTGCCAGCAGTCCGGGACAGGGCACCTACGAGCAGTACTTC
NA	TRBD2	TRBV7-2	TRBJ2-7	CASSLDGGGPYEQYF	TGTGCCAGCAGCTTAGATGGCGGGGGGCCCTACGAGCAGTACTTC
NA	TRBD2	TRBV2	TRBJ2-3	CATRGAGGTDTQYF	TGTGCCACCAGGGGTGCGGGGGGGACAGATACGCAGTATTTT
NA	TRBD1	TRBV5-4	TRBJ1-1	CASSAGQGLVNTEAFF	TGTGCCAGCAGCGCAGGACAGGGCTTGGTGAACACTGAAGCTTTCTTT
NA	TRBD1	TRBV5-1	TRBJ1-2	CASSKGDSLANYGYTF	TGCGCCAGCAGCAAAGGGGACAGTTTAGCGAACTATGGCTACACCTTC
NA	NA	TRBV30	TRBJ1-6	CAWSVPGSLNSPLHF	TGTGCCTGGAGTGTTCCAGGGTCGCTAAATTCACCCCTCCACTTT
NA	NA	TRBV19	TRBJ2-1	CASSIAGVYNEQFF	TGTGCCAGTAGTATAGCGGGGGTGTACAATGAGCAGTTCTTC
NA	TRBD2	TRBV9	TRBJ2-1	CASSESGNSYNEQFF	TGTGCCAGCAGCGAAAGCGGGAACTCCTACAATGAGCAGTTCTTC